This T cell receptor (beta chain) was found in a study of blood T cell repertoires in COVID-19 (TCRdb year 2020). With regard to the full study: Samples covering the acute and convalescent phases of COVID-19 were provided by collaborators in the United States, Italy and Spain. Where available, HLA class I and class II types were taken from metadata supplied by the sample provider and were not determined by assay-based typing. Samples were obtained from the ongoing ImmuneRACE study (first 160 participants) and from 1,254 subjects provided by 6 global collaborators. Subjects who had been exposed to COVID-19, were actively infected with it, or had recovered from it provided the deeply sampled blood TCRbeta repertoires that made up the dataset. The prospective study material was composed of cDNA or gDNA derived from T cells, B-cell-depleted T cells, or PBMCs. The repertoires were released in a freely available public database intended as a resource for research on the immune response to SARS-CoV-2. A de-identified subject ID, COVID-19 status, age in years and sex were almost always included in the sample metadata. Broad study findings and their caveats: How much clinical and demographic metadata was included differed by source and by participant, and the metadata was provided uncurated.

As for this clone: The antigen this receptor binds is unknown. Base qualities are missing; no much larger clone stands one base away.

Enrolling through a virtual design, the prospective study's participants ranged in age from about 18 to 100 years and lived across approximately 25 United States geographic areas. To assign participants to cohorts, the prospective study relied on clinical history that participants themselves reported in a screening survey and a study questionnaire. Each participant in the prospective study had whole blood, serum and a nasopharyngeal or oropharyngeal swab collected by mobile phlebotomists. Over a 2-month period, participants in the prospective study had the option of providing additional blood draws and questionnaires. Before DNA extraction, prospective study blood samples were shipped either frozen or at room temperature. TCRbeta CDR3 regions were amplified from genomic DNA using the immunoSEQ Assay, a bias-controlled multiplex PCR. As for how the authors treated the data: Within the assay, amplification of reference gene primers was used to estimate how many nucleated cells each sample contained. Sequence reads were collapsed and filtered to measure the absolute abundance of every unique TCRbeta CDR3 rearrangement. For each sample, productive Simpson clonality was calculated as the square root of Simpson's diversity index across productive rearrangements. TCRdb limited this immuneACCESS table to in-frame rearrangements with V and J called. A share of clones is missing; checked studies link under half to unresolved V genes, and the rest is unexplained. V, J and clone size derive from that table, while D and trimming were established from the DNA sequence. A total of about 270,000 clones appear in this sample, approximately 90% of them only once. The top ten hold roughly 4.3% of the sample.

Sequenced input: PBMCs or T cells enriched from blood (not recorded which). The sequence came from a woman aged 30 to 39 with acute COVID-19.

DNA sequence: TGTGCCAGTACCATGGGGGGTGGGGGCCAAGAGACCCAGTACTTC. Its amino acids are CASTMGGGGQETQYF. The V gene is TRBV19 and the J gene is TRBJ2-5; the D gene is perhaps TRBD2, from 6 matching bases. Reading from cysteine to phenylalanine, the CDR3 counts 15 amino acids. The retained sequence is limited to the CDR3, 45 bases, with the frame set at the first base. Based on the germline V gene (reference sequence), the CDR1 and CDR2 sequences are LNHDA and SQIVND. V is reduced by 7 bases and J by 1 base, leaving a spacing of 16 bases between them.